This TCR beta chain was sequenced during a study of blood T cell repertoires in COVID-19. Across the study: COVID-19 samples, acute and convalescent, were from the United States, Italy and Spain. Sample material is recorded as cDNA or gDNA derived from T cells, B-cell-depleted T cells, or PBMCs.

The germline V gene encodes CDR1 MNHEY and CDR2 SMNVEV (reference sequence). This CDR3 contains 15 residues. J gave up 2 bases and V 6 bases, and 4 bases lay outside the gene matches. Under the authors' procedure: Amplification from reference gene primers served as the basis for estimated nucleated cell counts. Some clones are missing from TCRdb's copy, which holds only in-frame ones; the method was immunoSEQ multiplex PCR. That table gives V, J and clone size, and the DNA gave D and trimming. The profile shows 68,000 or so clones, around 88% of them singletons. Material for sequencing was peripheral blood. This clonotype was obtained from a woman between 65 and 79 years old with acute or convalescent COVID-19. The V and J genes are TRBV27 and TRBJ1-6; 7 nucleotides align to TRBD1. Here the CDR3 reads CASSPTGTYNSPLHF. Written as DNA, the CDR3 is TGTGCCAGCAGCCCGACAGGGACCTATAATTCACCCCTCCACTTT.